This T cell receptor (beta chain) was profiled in a study of blood T cell repertoires in COVID-19. In the original workflow: Nucleated cell number was recorded as an estimate derived from reference gene primer amplification. Clones were read by immunoSEQ multiplex PCR, and TCRdb kept only the in-frame ones, dropping some. D and trimming come from the DNA, and the V and J calls and clone size come from that table. The data contain around 70,000 clones, about 69% of them singletons. The TCR comes from an older man with acute or convalescent COVID-19. The material sequenced was peripheral blood.

CDR3 sequence (DNA): TGTGCTGGAGGGGGGGCCGGGGAGACCCAGTACTTC. Translating it yields CAGGGAGETQYF. The V and J genes are TRBV18 and TRBJ2-5; D is possibly TRBD2 (7 bases). CDR3 size: 12 residues. Germline assignment: CDR1 KGHSH and CDR2 LQKENI.